Below are 15 T cell receptor beta chains sequenced from a single sample in a study of spatial heterogeneity in lung cancer (dated by TCRdb to about 2019). These receptors are not linked to any known antigen. The library was prepared using 5' RACE. Sequencing used a NextSeq 500. TCRdb itself trimmed the public reads at Q25 with fastp, ran MiXCR and retained productive beta chains. For every CDR3 protein sequence, its rows merge into one entry that carries the most common genes and DNA. The sample profile shows around 100,000 distinct CDR3 sequences; approximately 4.7% of them were found once. The leading ten clones occupy approximately 22% of the sample. The sample's time point label, decoded: sample taken at primary tumor resection. Overall study outcomes, separate from this receptor: The number of expanded intratumoral alpha and beta TCRs correlated with the tumor nonsynonymous mutation count.

The sample was lung tumor tissue, taken at surgery. The origin of the receptors is a male donor with early-stage non-small cell lung cancer.

This clonotype was seen ten or more times. The CDR3 region has the DNA TGTGCCAGCAGGGGGGCGGGGACCGGGGAGCTGTTTTTT. This gives the protein CASRGAGTGELFF. The chain carries TRBV6-2 or TRBV6-3 and TRBJ2-2; the D call may be TRBD1 or TRBD2 (6 bases each). This CDR3 has 13 amino acids. V dropped 6 bases and J dropped 5 bases, with 10 bases sitting between them. Germline lookup yields CDR1 MNHEY and CDR2 SVGEGT.

This clonotype was seen many times. V is TRBV7-3 and J is TRBJ2-3; 11 bases align to TRBD2. CDR3 length: 15 residues. CDR1 is SGHTA, CDR2 FQGTGA, per germline. The junction had 7 bases not matched to a gene; V was cut back by 5 bases and J by 6 bases. The CDR3 loop reads CASSTRTSGSDTQYF. DNA for the CDR3: TGTGCCAGCAGCACCAGGACTAGCGGGTCTGATACGCAGTATTTT. The variable domain in full, with the rest retrieved from reference TRBV7-3 and TRBJ2-3, is GAGVSQTPSNKVTEKGKYVELRCDPISGHTALYWYRQSLGQGPEFLIYFQGTGAADDSGLPNDRFFAVRPEGSVSTLKIQRTERGDSAVYLCASSTRTSGSDTQYFGPGTRLTVL.

This clonotype was observed many times. J is TRBJ2-3 and V is TRBV4-2; D unresolved. The CDR3 has 14 residues. The V end lost 4 bases, the J end lost 2 bases, and 10 bases lay between the germline ends. In germline, CDR1 is LGHNA, CDR2 YNFKEQ. CDR3: CASSPGPTTDTQYF. DNA of the CDR3: TGTGCCAGCAGCCCCGGGCCCACCACAGATACGCAGTATTTT.

This clonotype came up many times. V and J are TRBV5-1 and TRBJ1-1; no firm D call. With 5 bases removed from V and 6 bases from J, the gap between germline ends came to 14 bases. The CDR3 extends over 13 amino acids. From germline, CDR1 is SGHRS and CDR2 YFSETQ. CDR3 bases: TGCGCCAGCAGTTTAGAAAGACACGCTGAAGCTTTCTTT. It translates to CASSLERHAEAFF.

The chain uses TRBV6-1 and TRBJ1-1; D is unresolved. Germline loops: CDR1 MNHNS, CDR2 SASEGT. The V and J ends lost 4 bases and 4 bases respectively, with 10 bases between them. The length of the CDR3 is 13 residues. The CDR3 DNA sequence: TGTGCCAGCAGTGCCGCGTGGGGCACTGAAGCTTTCTTT. Translation: CASSAAWGTEAFF.

This clonotype was seen a handful of times. The rearrangement uses TRBV4-1 and TRBJ1-1; D perhaps matches TRBD1 (5 bases). Trimming pared 0 bases from V and 1 base from J, leaving 15 bases between. CDR1 MGHRA and CDR2 YSYEKL come from the germline V gene. The CDR3 is 17 residues long. The CDR3 loop reads CASSQERGYRPNTEAFF. For the CDR3, the DNA is TGCGCCAGCAGCCAAGAGCGTGGATACAGGCCGAACACTGAAGCTTTCTTT.

This clonotype was detected ten times or more. The chain couples TRBV7-8 to TRBJ1-1; D might be TRBD1 (5 bases). From germline, CDR1 is SGHVS and CDR2 FQNEAQ. The V end was cut by 5 bases, the J end by 5 bases, with 15 bases between. CDR3 length: 14 amino acids. This chain's CDR3 is CASSQGGVGTEAFF. As DNA, the CDR3 is TGTGCCAGCAGCCAAGGAGGGGTTGGGACTGAAGCTTTCTTT.

This clonotype has at least ten counts. The chain is built from TRBV19 and TRBJ2-4; maybe TRBD1 (6 bases). The CDR3 covers 13 residues. The V end was cut by 11 bases, the J end by 4 bases, with 15 bases between. From germline, CDR1 is LNHDA and CDR2 SQIVND (reference sequence). CDR3 in amino acids: CASAGADKNIQYF. CDR3 in DNA: TGTGCCTCAGCAGGGGCGGATAAAAACATTCAGTACTTC.

Remarks on this clonotype: A much larger clone is a single base away; this may be a read error. No conserved phenylalanine or tryptophan ends this CDR3, so it is likely a read error. The chain couples TRBV29-1 to TRBJ2-3, with TRBD1 matching 8 bases. Losses at the gene ends were 5 bases for V and 5 bases for J; bases not matched to a gene: 9. CDR3 length: 14 residues. Germline V lookup: CDR1 SQVTM, CDR2 ANQGSEA. The CDR3 bases are TGCAGCGTTCTTACAGGGGGAAGTGGAGATACGCAGTATTCT. Translating it yields CSVLTGGSGDTQYS.

This clonotype was seen at least ten times. The V call is TRBV7-9, the J call TRBJ2-5; weak D call: TRBD1 (6 bases). Looked up from germline, CDR1 is SEHNR and CDR2 is FQNEAQ (reference sequence). The CDR3 is made up of 14 amino acids. The ends were cut back, 1 base at V and 5 bases at J, with 11 bases in the middle. The CDR3 DNA reads as TGTGCCAGCAGCTTAGAAACAGGGTGGGAGACCCAGTACTTC. It yields the protein CASSLETGWETQYF.

In this sample, this clonotype turned up a few times. The CDR3 nucleotides read TGTGCCAGCAGCCCGGGACAGGGGTACTCCGAGCAGTACTTC. Its protein product is CASSPGQGYSEQYF. The chain combines TRBV5-4 with TRBJ2-7; 10 nucleotides line up with TRBD1. The CDR3 has 14 residues. Germline V gene lookup returns CDR1 SGHNT and CDR2 YYREEE (reference sequence). V was pared by 4 bases and J by 6 bases, with 7 bases of the junction left unmatched.

This clonotype was observed many times. The rearrangement joins TRBV28 to TRBJ2-1; D unresolved. Germline-derived CDR1 and CDR2 are MDHEN and SYDVKM. CDR3 length equals 17 residues. Trimming pared 5 bases from V and 0 bases from J, leaving 17 bases between. The chain's CDR3 is CASSNPKLWSSYNEQFF. The DNA for the CDR3 is TGTGCCAGCAGTAACCCTAAGCTCTGGAGCTCCTACAATGAGCAGTTCTTC.

This clonotype was seen ten or more times. The rearrangement joins TRBV5-1 to TRBJ2-7; perhaps TRBD1 as D (5 bases). This CDR3 has 15 residues. V lost 5 bases and J 7 bases, leaving 22 bases between the germline ends. CDR1 is SGHRS, CDR2 YFSETQ, per germline. The DNA for the CDR3 is TGCGCCAGCAGTCGAACAGGTAACCCGGCCTCTGAGCAGTACTTC. Translating gives CASSRTGNPASEQYF.

There are a few counts of this clonotype. The chain recombines TRBV6-2 or TRBV6-3 with TRBJ1-6; 7 bases map to TRBD1. Unmatched junction bases numbered 13, after V lost 5 bases and J lost 3 bases. The germline gives CDR1 MNHEY, CDR2 SVGEGT. CDR3 length: 18 amino acids. CDR3 bases: TGTGCCAGCAGTCCTCTCGGATTTAGGGACAGCTATAATTCACCCCTCCACTTT. Protein: CASSPLGFRDSYNSPLHF.

This clonotype has a handful of counts. CDR3: CATGGKGQPQHF. The CDR3 nucleotides are TGTGCAACCGGGGGTAAGGGCCAGCCCCAGCATTTT. The rearrangement joins TRBV6-6 to TRBJ1-5; a possible D gene is TRBD1 (5 bases). This CDR3 spans 12 amino acids. CDR1 is MNHNY and CDR2 is SVGAGI in the germline V gene (reference sequence).